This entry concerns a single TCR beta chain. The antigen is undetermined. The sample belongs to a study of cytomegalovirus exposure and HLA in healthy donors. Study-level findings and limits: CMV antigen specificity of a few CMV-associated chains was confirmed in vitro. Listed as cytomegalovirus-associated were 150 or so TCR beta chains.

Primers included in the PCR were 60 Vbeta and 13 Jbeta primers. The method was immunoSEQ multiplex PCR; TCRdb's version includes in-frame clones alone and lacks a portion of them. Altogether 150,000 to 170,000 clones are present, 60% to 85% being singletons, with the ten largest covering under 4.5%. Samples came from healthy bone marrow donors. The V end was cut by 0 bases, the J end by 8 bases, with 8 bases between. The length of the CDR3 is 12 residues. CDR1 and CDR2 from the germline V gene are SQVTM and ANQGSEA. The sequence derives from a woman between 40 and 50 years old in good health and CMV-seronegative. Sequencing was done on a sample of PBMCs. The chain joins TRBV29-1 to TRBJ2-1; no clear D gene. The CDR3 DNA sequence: TGCAGCGTTGAAGATACCACGGATGAGCAGTTCTTC. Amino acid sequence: CSVEDTTDEQFF.